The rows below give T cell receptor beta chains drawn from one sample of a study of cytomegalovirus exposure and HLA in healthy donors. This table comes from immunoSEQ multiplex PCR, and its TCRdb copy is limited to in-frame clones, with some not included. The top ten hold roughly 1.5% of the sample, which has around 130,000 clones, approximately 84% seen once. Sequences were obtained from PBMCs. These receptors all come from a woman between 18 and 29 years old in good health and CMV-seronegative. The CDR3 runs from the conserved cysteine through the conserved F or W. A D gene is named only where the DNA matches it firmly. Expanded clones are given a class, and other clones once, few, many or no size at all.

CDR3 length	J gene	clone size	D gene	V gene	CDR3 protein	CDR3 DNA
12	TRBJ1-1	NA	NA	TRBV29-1	CSADRVNTEAFF	TGCAGCGCAGACAGAGTGAACACTGAAGCTTTCTTT
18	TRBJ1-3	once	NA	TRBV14	CASSQILGAETSGNTIYF	TGTGCCAGCAGCCAAATCTTGGGAGCGGAGACCTCTGGAAACACCATATATTTT
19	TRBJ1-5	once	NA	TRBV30	CAWSRPVGAQGYSNQPQHF	TGTGCCTGGAGTCGCCCAGTGGGGGCGCAGGGGTATAGCAATCAGCCCCAGCATTTT
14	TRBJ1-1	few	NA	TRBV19	CASTPTSANTEAFF	TGTGCCAGTACCCCAACCAGTGCGAACACTGAAGCTTTCTTT
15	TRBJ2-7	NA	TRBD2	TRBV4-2	CASSQGGAGGYEQYF	TGTGCCAGCAGCCAAGGAGGAGCGGGAGGGTACGAGCAGTACTTC
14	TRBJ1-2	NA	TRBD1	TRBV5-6	CASSLGQGNYGYTF	TGTGCCAGCAGCTTGGGACAGGGAAACTATGGCTACACCTTC
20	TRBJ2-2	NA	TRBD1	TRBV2	CASSETPTGYSFEDTGELFF	TGTGCCAGCAGTGAAACCCCGACAGGGTACAGCTTTGAGGACACCGGGGAGCTGTTTTTT
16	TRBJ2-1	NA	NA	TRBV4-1	CASSQFRDNGYNEQFF	TGCGCCAGCAGCCAATTTCGGGACAATGGCTACAATGAGCAGTTCTTC
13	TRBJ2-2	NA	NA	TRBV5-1	CASSRDGTGELFF	TGCGCCAGCAGCCGGGATGGGACCGGGGAGCTGTTTTTT
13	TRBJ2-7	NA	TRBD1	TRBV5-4	CASSKGAAYEQYF	TGTGCCAGCAGCAAGGGGGCAGCTTACGAGCAGTACTTC
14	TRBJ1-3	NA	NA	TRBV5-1	CASSEDTSGNTIYF	TGCGCCAGCAGCGAAGACACCTCTGGAAACACCATATATTTT
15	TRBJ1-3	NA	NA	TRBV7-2	CASSSRGISGNTIYF	TGTGCCAGCAGTTCTAGGGGGATCTCTGGAAACACCATATATTTT
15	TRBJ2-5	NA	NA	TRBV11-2	CASSLNPSGQETQYF	TGTGCCAGCAGCTTAAACCCCAGCGGACAAGAGACCCAGTACTTC
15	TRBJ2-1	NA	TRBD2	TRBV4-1	CASSQILAGENEQFF	TGCGCCAGCAGCCAGATACTAGCGGGAGAAAATGAGCAGTTCTTC
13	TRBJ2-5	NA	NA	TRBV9	CASSVSREETQYF	TGTGCCAGCAGCGTCTCCAGGGAAGAGACCCAGTACTTC
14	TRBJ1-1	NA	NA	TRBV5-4	CASSLRRANTEAFF	TGTGCCAGCAGCTTGCGGAGGGCCAACACTGAAGCTTTCTTT
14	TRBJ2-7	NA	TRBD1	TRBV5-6	CASSLRDRAYEQYF	TGTGCCAGCAGCTTGCGGGACAGGGCCTACGAGCAGTACTTC
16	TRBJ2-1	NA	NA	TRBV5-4	CASSLELSGGGDEQFF	TGTGCCAGCAGCTTGGAGCTGAGCGGTGGGGGCGATGAGCAGTTCTTC
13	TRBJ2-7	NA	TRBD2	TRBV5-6	CASSLTGGYEQYF	TGTGCCAGCAGCTTAACGGGGGGATACGAGCAGTACTTC
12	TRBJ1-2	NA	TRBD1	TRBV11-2	CASMGQGLGYTF	TGTGCCAGCATGGGACAGGGATTGGGCTACACCTTC
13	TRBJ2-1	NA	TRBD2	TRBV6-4	CASKWGGSHEQFF	TGTGCCAGCAAATGGGGGGGGAGCCATGAGCAGTTCTTC
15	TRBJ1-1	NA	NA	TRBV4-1	CASSQWGEGRTEAFF	TGCGCCAGCAGCCAATGGGGGGAGGGACGCACTGAAGCTTTCTTT
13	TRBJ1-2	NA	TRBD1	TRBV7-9	CASSAGQGNGYTF	TGTGCCAGCAGCGCGGGACAGGGAAATGGCTACACCTTC
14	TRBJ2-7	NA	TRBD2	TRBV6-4	CASSSSGDSYEQYF	TGTGCCAGCAGCTCTAGCGGGGACTCCTACGAGCAGTACTTC
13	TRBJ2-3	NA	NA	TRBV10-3	CAMGSTAGDTQYF	TGTGCCATGGGTAGCACAGCAGGGGATACGCAGTATTTT
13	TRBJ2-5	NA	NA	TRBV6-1	CASSEALRGTQYF	TGTGCCAGCAGTGAAGCGCTTCGGGGGACCCAGTACTTC
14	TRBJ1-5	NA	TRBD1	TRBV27	CASSSRDSYQPQHF	TGTGCCAGCAGTTCCCGGGACAGCTATCAGCCCCAGCATTTT
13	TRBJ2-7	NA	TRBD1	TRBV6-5	CASSFGDSYEQYF	TGTGCCAGCAGTTTCGGGGACAGCTACGAGCAGTACTTC
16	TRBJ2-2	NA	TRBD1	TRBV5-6	CASSLGDREEIGELFF	TGTGCCAGCAGCTTGGGGGACAGGGAAGAGATCGGGGAGCTGTTTTTT
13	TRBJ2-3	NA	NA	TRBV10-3	CAIYSPSTDTQYF	TGTGCCATCTATAGTCCCAGCACAGATACGCAGTATTTT
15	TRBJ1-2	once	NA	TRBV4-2	CASSPPTVTNYGYTF	TGTGCCAGCAGCCCCCCGACAGTGACTAACTATGGCTACACCTTC
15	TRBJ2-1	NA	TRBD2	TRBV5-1	CASSLSSGANNEQFF	TGCGCCAGCAGCTTGTCTAGCGGAGCTAACAATGAGCAGTTCTTC
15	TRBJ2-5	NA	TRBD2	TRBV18	CASSLRLAREETQYF	TGTGCCAGCTCACTGAGACTAGCAAGAGAGGAGACCCAGTACTTC
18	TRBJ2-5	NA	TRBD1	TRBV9	CASSVSHGTGGARGTQYF	TGTGCCAGCAGCGTATCACACGGGACAGGGGGCGCCAGGGGGACCCAGTACTTC
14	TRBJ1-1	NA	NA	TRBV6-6	CASSATSRGRGAFF	TGTGCCAGCAGTGCTACCAGCAGGGGACGTGGAGCTTTCTTT
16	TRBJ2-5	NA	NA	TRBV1	CTSSQAREDRGETQYF	TGCACCAGCAGCCAAGCGCGAGAAGACAGGGGGGAGACCCAGTACTTC
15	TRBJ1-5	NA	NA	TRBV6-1	CASSVSHTSNQPQHF	TGTGCCAGCAGTGTTTCACACACTAGCAATCAGCCCCAGCATTTT
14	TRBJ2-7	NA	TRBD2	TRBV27	CASRLTGGLYEQYF	TGTGCCAGCAGGTTGACGGGGGGTCTTTACGAGCAGTACTTC
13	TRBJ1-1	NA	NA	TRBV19	CASSMGPGVEAFF	TGTGCCAGTAGTATGGGGCCGGGGGTCGAAGCTTTCTTT
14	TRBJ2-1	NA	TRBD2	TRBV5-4	CASSPGTSYNEQFF	TGTGCCAGCAGCCCCGGGACTAGCTACAATGAGCAGTTCTTC
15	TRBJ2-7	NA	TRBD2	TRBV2	CASGRGLAQTYEQYF	TGTGCCAGCGGACGGGGACTAGCGCAGACCTACGAGCAGTACTTC
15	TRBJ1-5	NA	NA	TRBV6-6	CASSYRAGSNQPQHF	TGTGCCAGCAGTTACAGGGCAGGGAGCAATCAGCCCCAGCATTTT
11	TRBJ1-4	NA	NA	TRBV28	CASFDSPRLFF	TGTGCCAGCTTTGACAGCCCGAGGCTGTTTTTT
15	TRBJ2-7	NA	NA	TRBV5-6	CASSDRTRGSYEQYF	TGTGCCAGCAGCGATAGGACACGGGGGTCCTACGAGCAGTACTTC
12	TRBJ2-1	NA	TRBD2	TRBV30	CAWRRGYNEQFF	TGTGCCTGGAGGCGGGGGTACAATGAGCAGTTCTTC
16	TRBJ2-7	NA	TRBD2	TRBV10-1	CASSTGTSGRSDEQYF	TGCGCCAGCAGCACCGGGACTAGCGGGAGATCGGACGAGCAGTACTTC
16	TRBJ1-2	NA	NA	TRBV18	CASSLTPAGVGDGYTF	TGTGCCAGCTCCCTCACCCCCGCGGGGGTCGGGGATGGCTACACCTTC
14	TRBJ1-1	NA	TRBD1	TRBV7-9	CASSFTGEWTEAFF	TGTGCCAGCAGCTTTACAGGGGAATGGACTGAAGCTTTCTTT
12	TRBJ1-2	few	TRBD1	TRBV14	CASSHTGGGYTF	TGTGCCAGCAGCCACACAGGGGGTGGCTACACCTTC
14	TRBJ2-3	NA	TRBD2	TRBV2	CASTSTSGIDTQYF	TGTGCCAGCACCAGTACTAGCGGGATAGATACGCAGTATTTT
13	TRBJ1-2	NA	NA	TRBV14	CASSQDQGTGYTF	TGTGCCAGCAGCCAAGATCAGGGAACTGGCTACACCTTC
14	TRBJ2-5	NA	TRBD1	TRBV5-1	CARSRPGQQETQYF	TGCGCCAGAAGCCGACCGGGACAGCAAGAGACCCAGTACTTC
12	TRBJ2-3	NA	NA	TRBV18	CASSLGADTQYF	TGTGCCAGCTCACTCGGGGCAGATACGCAGTATTTT
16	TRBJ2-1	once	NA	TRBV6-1	CASSASRRDPYNEQFF	TGTGCCAGCAGTGCCTCGAGGAGAGACCCCTACAATGAGCAGTTCTTC
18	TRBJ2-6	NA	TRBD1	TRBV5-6	CASRGAGTGDSGANVLTF	TGTGCCAGCAGGGGAGCCGGGACAGGGGACTCTGGGGCCAACGTCCTGACTTTC
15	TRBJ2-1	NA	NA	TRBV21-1	CASSFPGLGWNEQFF	TGTGCCAGCAGTTTCCCGGGACTTGGATGGAATGAGCAGTTCTTC
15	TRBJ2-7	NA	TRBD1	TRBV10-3	CAIQVSGTGAYEQYF	TGTGCCATCCAAGTTTCCGGGACAGGGGCCTACGAGCAGTACTTC